Below, 10 T cell receptor beta chains from the same sample are listed, as sequenced in a study of kidney transplant recipient with SARS-CoV-2 infection. TCRdb re-analysed the reads in MiXCR, keeping a single row per CDR3 protein. The sample holds 200,000 to 300,000 distinct CDR3 sequences, around 26% seen once. The starting material was a blood sample, obtained at baseline and on day 111 from a kidney transplant recipient. The receptors here all came from a male patient in his 30s who had COVID-19 and was a kidney transplant recipient. Some T cells may be provided by the graft donor.

This clonotype has a count of ten or more. The chain has TRBV12-3 or TRBV12-4 and TRBJ1-2; D is uncertain. Trimming shortened V by 5 bases and J by 4 bases, and 23 bases separated the two germline ends. The CDR3 spans 17 residues. The CDR3 sequence: CASSLRASFRKTYGYTF. In DNA, the CDR3 is TGTGCCAGCAGTCTACGAGCCAGCTTCCGAAAGACCTATGGCTACACCTTC.

This clonotype appeared many times. The rearrangement links TRBV7-1 to TRBJ1-2, with no clear D. TRBV7-1 is annotated as an ORF whose role is uncertain. This CDR3 has 17 amino acids. Trimming took off 5 bases at V and 4 bases at J, with 23 bases between the two ends. The CDR3, as DNA: TGTGCCAGCAGCCCACTACATCACGAGGGAAAGACCTATGGCTACACCTTC. This sequence encodes CASSPLHHEGKTYGYTF.

There are many counts of this clonotype. This chain links TRBV3-1 with TRBJ1-2, with D uncertain. The V gene lost 5 bases and the J gene lost 4 bases, with 23 bases spanning the gap. Germline V gene sequence: CDR1 LGHDT, CDR2 YNNKEL (reference sequence). CDR3 length: 17 residues. The CDR3 loop reads CASSGLATLRKTYGYTF. The CDR3 DNA reads TGTGCCAGCAGCGGTCTAGCCACCCTTCGAAAGACCTATGGCTACACCTTC.

This clonotype appeared once. Given a much more abundant clone one base away, this may be a read error. J is TRBJ2-7 and V is TRBV9, with 8 bases identical to TRBD2. This CDR3 is 13 amino acids long. Germline V gene data show CDR1 as SGDLS and CDR2 as YYNGEE. This chain's CDR3 is CANSVGTSGEQYF. The DNA of the CDR3 is TGTGCCAACAGCGTAGGGACTAGTGGCGAGCAGTACTTC.

This clonotype appeared many times. The J gene is TRBJ2-7, the V gene TRBV10-3; 11 bases agree with TRBD2. The CDR3 has 11 amino acids. The germline CDR1 and CDR2 sequences are ENHRY and SYGVKD. V shed 11 bases, J shed 5 bases, and the junction held 2 bases outside the gene matches. The CDR3 loop reads CAGGLADEQYF. CDR3 coding DNA: TGTGCCGGGGGACTAGCGGACGAGCAGTACTTC.

In its sample, this clonotype was seen many times. The gene calls are TRBV3-2 and TRBJ2-7; the D call of TRBD2 is as the table states it, not checked on the DNA. TRBV3-2 is a listed pseudogene. This CDR3 comprises 14 residues. CDR3 amino acids: CASSQGGGWDEQYV. CDR3 bases: TGTGCCAGCAGCCAAGGGGGAGGGTGGGACGAGCAGTACGTC.

This clonotype showed up many times. V and J are TRBV5-4 and TRBJ1-1, with D unclear. Germline V CDR1 and CDR2: SGHNT, YYREEE (reference sequence). The V end lost 0 bases, the J end lost 0 bases, and 9 bases lay between the germline ends. The CDR3 extends over 15 amino acids. The CDR3 DNA reads TGTGCCAGCAGCTTGGAGCCGGGAATGAACACTGAAGCTTTCTTT. This sequence encodes CASSLEPGMNTEAFF.

With respect to this clonotype: A much larger clone differs by one base, so this may be a read error. For the CDR3, the DNA is TGTGCCGGCAGAGCCACGTGGACTAGCACAGATACGCAGTATTTT. Translation gives CAGRATWTSTDTQYF. The chain employs TRBV6-8 and TRBJ2-3, with TRBD2 as a possible D gene (5 bases). The CDR3 extends over 15 amino acids. CDR1 is MNHGY and CDR2 is SAAAGT in the germline V gene.

This clonotype came up many times. V is TRBV6-5 and J is TRBJ2-7; either TRBD1 or TRBD2 may fit D (6 bases each). Germline-derived CDR1 and CDR2 are MNHEY and SVGAGI. V lost 7 bases and J lost 6, with 22 bases in between. This CDR3 spans 15 amino acids. The chain's CDR3 is CASNPVGGYLGEQYF. The CDR3 bases are TGTGCCAGCAACCCCGTAGGGGGGTACTTGGGCGAGCAGTACTTC.

As to this clonotype: A read error is possible here, since a much larger clone lies one base away. The chain links TRBV11-2 to TRBJ2-7, with 9 bases that match TRBD1. This CDR3 region has 13 residues. Germline CDR1 reads SGHAT; CDR2 reads FQNNGV. CDR3 coding DNA: TGTGCCAGCACCCAGGGACAGGGCTACGAGCAGTGCTTC. Translated: CASTQGQGYEQCF.